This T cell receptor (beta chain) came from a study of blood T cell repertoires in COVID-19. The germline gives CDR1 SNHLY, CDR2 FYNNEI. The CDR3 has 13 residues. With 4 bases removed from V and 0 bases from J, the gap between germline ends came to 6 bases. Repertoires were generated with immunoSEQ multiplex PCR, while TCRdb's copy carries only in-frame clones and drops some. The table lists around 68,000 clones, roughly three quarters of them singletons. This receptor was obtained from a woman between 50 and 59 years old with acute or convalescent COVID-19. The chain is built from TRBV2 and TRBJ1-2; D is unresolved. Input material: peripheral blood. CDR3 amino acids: CASSGQANYGYTF. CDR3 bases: TGTGCCAGCAGTGGACAAGCTAACTATGGCTACACCTTC. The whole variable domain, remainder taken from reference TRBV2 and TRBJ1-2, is EPEVTQTPSHQVTQMGQEVILRCVPISNHLYFYWYRQILGQKVEFLVSFYNNEISEKSEIFDDQFSVERPDGSNFTLKIRSTKLEDSAMYFCASSGQANYGYTFGSGTRLTVV.